Listed below are T cell receptor beta chains from one sample, sequenced in a study of cytomegalovirus exposure and HLA in healthy donors. Produced via immunoSEQ multiplex PCR; TCRdb's table is partial and in-frame only. The table includes under 140,000 clones, over 65% detected once. The specimen sequenced was PBMCs. These receptors came from a man aged 25-40 years in good health and CMV-seropositive. The CDR3 runs from the conserved cysteine through the conserved F or W. A D gene is named only where the DNA matches it firmly. Size tells how often a clone was seen (once, few, many) or the class of an expanded clone, and some rows leave it out.

V	D	J	size	CDR3	DNA
TRBV5-6	.	TRBJ1-2	.	CASSLGQGGYGYTF	TGTGCCAGCAGCTTGGGCCAGGGTGGGTATGGCTACACCTTC
TRBV2	TRBD1	TRBJ2-7	.	CASSEARSGGVYEQYF	TGTGCCAGCAGTGAAGCGCGGTCAGGGGGCGTATACGAGCAGTACTTC
TRBV18	.	TRBJ2-3	.	CASSPGLGGRDTDTQYF	TGTGCCAGCTCACCAGGTCTGGGCGGGCGAGACACAGATACGCAGTATTTT
TRBV18	TRBD1	TRBJ2-6	.	CASSPSGTGGLGANVLTF	TGTGCCAGCTCACCCTCTGGGACAGGGGGCCTTGGGGCCAACGTCCTGACTTTC
TRBV5-4	TRBD2	TRBJ2-3	.	CASSKLAGGWGTSTDTQYF	TGTGCCAGCAGCAAATTAGCGGGGGGTTGGGGCACTAGCACAGATACGCAGTATTTT
TRBV14	.	TRBJ1-5	.	CANIRGRNQPQHF	TGTGCCAATATCAGGGGTAGGAATCAGCCCCAGCATTTT
TRBV19	.	TRBJ2-1	.	CASKSQGLYNEQFF	TGTGCCAGTAAATCCCAGGGCCTTTACAATGAGCAGTTCTTC
TRBV29-1	TRBD1	TRBJ1-2	.	CSAVGDRPGNYGYTF	TGCAGCGCCGTGGGGGACAGGCCGGGGAACTATGGCTACACCTTC
TRBV2	.	TRBJ1-1	.	CASKMAVEAFF	TGTGCCAGCAAGATGGCGGTAGAAGCTTTCTTT
TRBV27	.	TRBJ1-6	once	CASRLAGSSYNSPLHF	TGTGCCAGCCGACTGGCGGGCAGCTCCTATAATTCACCCCTCCACTTT
TRBV19	TRBD1	TRBJ1-1	.	CASSPGASGGSTEAFF	TGTGCCAGTAGTCCGGGGGCCTCAGGGGGAAGCACTGAAGCTTTCTTT
TRBV5-1	.	TRBJ2-5	.	CASSFRGGPLETQYF	TGCGCCAGTTCGTTTAGGGGGGGGCCGTTGGAGACCCAGTACTTC
TRBV6-6	TRBD2	TRBJ2-2	.	CASTLAGGFTGELFF	TGTGCCAGCACGCTAGCGGGGGGGTTCACCGGGGAGCTGTTTTTT
TRBV4-3	TRBD2	TRBJ2-1	.	CASSPGLAGVVEQFF	TGCGCCAGCAGCCCGGGACTAGCGGGGGTAGTGGAGCAGTTCTTC
TRBV27	TRBD1	TRBJ1-2	.	CASSTRRDRASYGYTF	TGTGCCAGCAGTACTCGTCGGGACAGAGCATCCTATGGCTACACCTTC
TRBV19	.	TRBJ1-1	.	CASSILDSRMNTEAFF	TGTGCCAGTAGTATTCTGGACAGCCGCATGAACACTGAAGCTTTCTTT